One TCR beta chain is described in this entry. Its specific antigen is unknown. Base qualities are not provided; no much larger clone lies one nucleotide away. The source of the sample is a study of graft-versus-host responses after intestinal transplantation listed by TCRdb under 2021. Broadly, across the study: Recipients received multivisceral, liver-intestinal, or isolated intestinal transplants. Donor T cell macrochimerism was defined as a peak of at least 4% donor T cells among recipient peripheral blood mononuclear cells. Of the 20 to 25 intestinal transplant recipients enrolled in the cohort, one of whom was a retransplant, 3 patients without pretransplant specimens were excluded. Anti-thymocyte globulin induction was given to all recipients, followed by maintenance tacrolimus and steroids for two to three years. Alloreactive clones were identified by sequencing pre-transplant mixed lymphocyte reaction products and comparing them with unstimulated pre-transplant donor and recipient T cells. Instead of going to the commercial service, samples from a few later patients were sequenced in-house on an Illumina MiSeq and processed with MiXCR. Bulk TCR-beta CDR3 sequencing was used to track graft-versus-host and host-versus-graft alloreactive T cell clones in the graft, circulation and bone marrow after intestinal transplantation.

For CDR1 and CDR2, the germline V gene lists SGHRS and YFSETQ. Germline trimming: 2 bases from V, 0 bases from J; junction bases outside gene matches: 2. The CDR3 sequence holds 14 residues, the cysteine and phenylalanine included. This entry keeps only the CDR3 DNA: 42 bases, framed from base 1. What the work shows at the level of the full study, not this receptor alone: In the allografts of patients with donor T cell macrochimerism, GvH to HvG T cell clonal ratios were high. Peak levels of circulating GvH clones were associated with declines in HvG clones early after transplant. GvH clones were detected in recipient bone marrow, and some of these GvH clones were observed earlier in ileal mucosa or blood, consistent with an intestinal mucosal origin. The relatively low number and heterogeneity of intestinal transplant patients limited the conclusions.

In light of the paper, this sample's time point label describes: cells obtained before transplantation from donor or recipient. CD3+CD4+ and CD3+CD8+ populations were FACS-sorted from unstimulated pre-transplant donor and recipient cells taken from spleen or lymph nodes. The protocol used for the library was the immunoSEQ multiplex PCR assay. For most patients, genomic DNA was isolated with the Qiagen DNeasy Blood and Tissue Kit and shipped frozen to Adaptive Biotechnologies for TCR sequencing. High-throughput TCR-beta CDR3 sequencing of genomic DNA from most patients was performed by Adaptive Biotechnologies. The original pipeline was this. TCR sequencing data were retrieved from Adaptive's ImmunoSEQ software for some 17 patients, whereas three other patients were processed with MiXCR and VDJtools. CD4 versus CD8 sorting errors were corrected by removing sequences found in both subsets at a frequency ratio below 5:1. CDR3 nucleotide sequences shared between donor and recipient were removed because their origin could not be assigned. Alloreactive clones required at least 2-fold expansion over unstimulated cells and minimum CFSE-low frequency of 0.002% (template counts) or 0.001% (read counts). Clones detected in sequenced pre-transplant spleen, lymph node, or MLR CFSE-low populations of the donor or recipient were defined as mappable. The cumulative frequency of alloreactive clones was calculated as a percentage of all sequences, weighted by copy number. In its TCRdb copy, this immuneACCESS table keeps in-frame sequences only and misses some clones. Where compared with another copy, unresolved V genes explain less than half of these, and the others have no known cause. V and J calls and clone size follow that table, whereas D and trimming were derived from the DNA. Recorded for this sample are some 100,000 clones; 80% to 95% of them occurred a single time. Approximately 0.069% of the sample rests with the top ten.

The material sequenced was unstimulated CD8+ T cells sorted from spleen or lymph node cells, taken before transplant. The receptor was derived from a human donor who was the organ donor for an intestinal transplant. The chain is made from TRBV5-1 and TRBJ2-7; 7 nucleotides in the junction match TRBD1. The DNA sequence reads TGCGCCAGCAGCTTACAGGGGATCTCCTACGAGCAGTACTTC. This is translated as CASSLQGISYEQYF. Outside the CDR3, residues come from the reference TRBV5-1 and TRBJ2-7 proteins, so the full variable domain is: KAGVTQTPRYLIKTRGQQVTLSCSPISGHRSVSWYQQTPGQGLQFLFEYFSETQRNKGNFPGRFSGRQFSNSRSEMNVSTLELGDSALYLCASSLQGISYEQYFGPGTRLTVT.